This T cell receptor (beta chain) was observed in a study of prognosis after radiotherapy for stage I lung cancer. Across the study: None of the patients had concurrent treatment alongside stereotactic body radiotherapy. Study observations and caveats: In patients with versus without metastases, TRBV and TRBJ gene usage reportedly differed.

Genomic DNA was subjected to two-round multiplex PCR for amplification of TCR beta CDR3. Individual primers that were specific to each TRBV and TRBJ gene served in first-round PCR. TCRdb analysed the multiplex PCR reads with MiXCR anew, one entry per CDR3 protein. The data hold approximately 22,000 distinct CDR3 sequences, with 40% to 45% observed a single time. This clonotype appeared a single time. No antigen is known for it. This CDR3 has 15 residues. The germline V gene has CDR1 SEHNR and CDR2 FQNEAQ (reference sequence). V was cut by 5 bases and J by 7 bases, with 18 bases left in between. Specimen: PBMCs, collected before or after stereotactic body radiation therapy (not recorded which). The receptor's source is a donor older than 45 with non-small cell lung cancer. The genes are TRBV7-9 and TRBJ2-1, with a possible D match to TRBD2 (5 bases). CDR3 nucleotide sequence: TGTGCCAGCAGCCTGGGAGCTGGGTTGGGAAATGAGCAGTTCTTC. Its translation is CASSLGAGLGNEQFF. The complete variable domain, with remaining parts taken from reference TRBV7-9 and TRBJ2-1, reads DTGVSQNPRHKITKRGQNVTFRCDPISEHNRLYWYRQTLGQGPEFLTYFQNEAQLEKSRLLSDRFSAERPKGSFSTLEIQRTEQGDSAMYLCASSLGAGLGNEQFFGPGTRLTVL.